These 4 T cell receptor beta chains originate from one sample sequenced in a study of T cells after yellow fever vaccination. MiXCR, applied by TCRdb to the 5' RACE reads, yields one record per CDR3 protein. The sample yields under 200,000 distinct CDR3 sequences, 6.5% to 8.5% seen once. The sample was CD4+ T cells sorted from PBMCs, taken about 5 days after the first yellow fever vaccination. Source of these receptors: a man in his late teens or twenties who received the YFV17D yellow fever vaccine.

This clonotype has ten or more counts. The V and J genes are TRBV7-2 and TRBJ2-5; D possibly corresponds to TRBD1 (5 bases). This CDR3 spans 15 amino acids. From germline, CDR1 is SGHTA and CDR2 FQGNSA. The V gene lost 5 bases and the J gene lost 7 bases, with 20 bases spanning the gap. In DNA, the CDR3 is TGTGCCAGCAGCACCAATATGGGGCAGTGGGGGACCCAGTACTTC. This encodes CASSTNMGQWGTQYF.

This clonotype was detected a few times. The CDR3 nucleotides read TGTGCCAGCAGGACGGACAGCTACGAGCAGTACTTC. Translation: CASRTDSYEQYF. The chain has TRBV12-3 or TRBV12-4 and TRBJ2-7; tentative D call: TRBD1 (6 bases). V lost 6 bases, J lost 3 bases, and 9 bases lay in between. CDR3 length equals 12 residues.

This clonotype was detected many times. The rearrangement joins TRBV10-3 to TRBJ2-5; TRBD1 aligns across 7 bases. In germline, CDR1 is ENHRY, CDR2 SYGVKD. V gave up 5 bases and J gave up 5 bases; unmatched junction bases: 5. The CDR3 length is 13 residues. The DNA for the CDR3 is TGTGCCATCAGTCTGACAGGGCAGGAGACCCAGTACTTC. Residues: CAISLTGQETQYF.

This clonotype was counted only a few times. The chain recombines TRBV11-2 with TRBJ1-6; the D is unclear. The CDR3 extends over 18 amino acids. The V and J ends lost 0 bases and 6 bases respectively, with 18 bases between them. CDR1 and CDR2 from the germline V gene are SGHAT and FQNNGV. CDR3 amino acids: CASSLDAGPGWGNSPLHF. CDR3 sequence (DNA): TGTGCCAGCAGCTTAGATGCTGGGCCGGGGTGGGGTAATTCACCCCTCCACTTT.